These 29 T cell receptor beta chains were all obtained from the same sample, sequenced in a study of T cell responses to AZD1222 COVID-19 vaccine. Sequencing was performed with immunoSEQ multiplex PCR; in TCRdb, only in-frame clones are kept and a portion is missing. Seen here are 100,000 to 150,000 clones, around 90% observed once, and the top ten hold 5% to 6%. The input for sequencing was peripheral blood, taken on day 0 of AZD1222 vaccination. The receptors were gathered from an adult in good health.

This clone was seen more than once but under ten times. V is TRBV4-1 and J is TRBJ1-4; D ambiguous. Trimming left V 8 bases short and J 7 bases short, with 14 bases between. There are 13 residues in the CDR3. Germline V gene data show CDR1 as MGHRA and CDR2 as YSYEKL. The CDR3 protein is CASSRGGIEKLFF. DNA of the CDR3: TGCGCCAGCTCGCGGGGTGGCATTGAAAAACTGTTTTTT.

The CDR3: CASSPRTSGSAFYNEQFF. CDR3 nucleotide sequence: TGTGCCAGCAGCCCACGGACTAGCGGGAGCGCTTTTTACAATGAGCAGTTCTTC. The chain is built from TRBV9 and TRBJ2-1; TRBD2 matches at 13 bases. CDR3 length: 18 residues. Germline CDR1 SGDLS, CDR2 YYNGEE. The V segment lost 4 bases and the J segment 4 bases; nucleotides outside the gene matches: 11.

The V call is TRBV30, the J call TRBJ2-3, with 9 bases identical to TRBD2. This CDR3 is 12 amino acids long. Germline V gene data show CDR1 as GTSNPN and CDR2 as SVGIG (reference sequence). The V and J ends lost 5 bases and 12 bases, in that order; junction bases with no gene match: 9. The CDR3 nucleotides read TGTGCCTGGGCTAGCGGGGCACCCCCCCAGTATTTT. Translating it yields CAWASGAPPQYF.

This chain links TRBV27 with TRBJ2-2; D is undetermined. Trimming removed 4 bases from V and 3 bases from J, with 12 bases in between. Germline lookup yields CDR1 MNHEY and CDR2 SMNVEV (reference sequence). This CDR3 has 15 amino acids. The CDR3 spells CASSSGRDDTGELFF. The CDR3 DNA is TGTGCCAGCAGTTCTGGCCGAGACGACACCGGGGAGCTGTTTTTT.

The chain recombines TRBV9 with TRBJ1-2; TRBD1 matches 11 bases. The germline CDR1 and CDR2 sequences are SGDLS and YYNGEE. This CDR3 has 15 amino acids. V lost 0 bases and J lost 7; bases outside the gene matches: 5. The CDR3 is CASSVEGQGAIGYTF. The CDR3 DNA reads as TGTGCCAGCAGCGTAGAAGGACAGGGGGCGATTGGCTACACCTTC.

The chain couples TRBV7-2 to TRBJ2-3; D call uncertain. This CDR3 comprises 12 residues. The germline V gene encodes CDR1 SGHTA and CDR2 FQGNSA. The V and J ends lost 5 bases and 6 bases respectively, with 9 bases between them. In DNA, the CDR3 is TGTGCCAGCAGCCCTTCAAGGGATACGCAGTATTTT. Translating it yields CASSPSRDTQYF. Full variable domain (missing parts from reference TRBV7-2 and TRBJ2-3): GAGVSQSPSNKVTEKGKDVELRCDPISGHTALYWYRQSLGQGLEFLIYFQGNSAPDKSGLPSDRFSAERTGGSVSTLTIQRTQQEDSAVYLCASSPSRDTQYFGPGTRLTVL.

CDR3: CASSEFLAANTGELFF. CDR3 sequence (DNA): TGTGCCAGCAGTGAATTTTTAGCGGCGAACACCGGGGAGCTGTTTTTT. The J gene is TRBJ2-2, the V gene TRBV2; D may be TRBD2 (6 bases). The V end was cut by 2 bases, the J end by 0 bases, with 10 bases between. This CDR3 comprises 16 residues. CDR1 is SNHLY and CDR2 is FYNNEI in the germline V gene.

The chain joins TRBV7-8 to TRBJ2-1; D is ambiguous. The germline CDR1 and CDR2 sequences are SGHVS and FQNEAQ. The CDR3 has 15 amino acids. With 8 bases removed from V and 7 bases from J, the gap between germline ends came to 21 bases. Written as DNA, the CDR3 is TGTGCCAGCGGACCCTACCCTGAAGAAACTAATGAGCAGTTCTTC. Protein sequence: CASGPYPEETNEQFF.

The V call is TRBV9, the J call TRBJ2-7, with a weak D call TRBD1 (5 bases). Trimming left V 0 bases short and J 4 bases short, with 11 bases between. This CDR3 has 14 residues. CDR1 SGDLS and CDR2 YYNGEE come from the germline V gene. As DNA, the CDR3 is TGTGCCAGCAGCGTAGGTGTGGCAGGGTACGAGCAGTACTTC. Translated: CASSVGVAGYEQYF.

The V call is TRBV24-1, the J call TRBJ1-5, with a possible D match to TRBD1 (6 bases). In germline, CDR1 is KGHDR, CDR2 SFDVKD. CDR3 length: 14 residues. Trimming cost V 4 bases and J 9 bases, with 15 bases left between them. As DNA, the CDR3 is TGTGCCACCAGTGACGCAGGGGCTGAGGGGCCCCAGCATTTT. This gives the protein CATSDAGAEGPQHF.

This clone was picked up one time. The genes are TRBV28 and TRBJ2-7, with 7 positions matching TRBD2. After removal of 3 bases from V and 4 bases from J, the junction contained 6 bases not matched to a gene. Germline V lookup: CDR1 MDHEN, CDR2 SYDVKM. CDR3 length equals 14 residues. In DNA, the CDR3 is TGTGCCAGCAGTTTGGGGGACTATAGTTACGAGCAGTACTTC. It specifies CASSLGDYSYEQYF.

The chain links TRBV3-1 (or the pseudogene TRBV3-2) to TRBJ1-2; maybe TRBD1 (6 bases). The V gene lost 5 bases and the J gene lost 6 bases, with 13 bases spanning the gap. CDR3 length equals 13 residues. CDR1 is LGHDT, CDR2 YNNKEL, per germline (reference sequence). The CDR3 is CASSSRGDDGYTF. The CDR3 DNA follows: TGTGCCAGCAGCAGCAGGGGAGACGATGGCTACACCTTC.

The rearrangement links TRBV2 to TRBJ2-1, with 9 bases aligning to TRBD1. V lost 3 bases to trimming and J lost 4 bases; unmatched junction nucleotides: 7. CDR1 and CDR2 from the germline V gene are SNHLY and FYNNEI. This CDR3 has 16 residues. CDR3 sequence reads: CASSDPGQGDYNEQFF. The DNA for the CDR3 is TGTGCCAGCAGTGATCCGGGACAGGGAGATTACAATGAGCAGTTCTTC.

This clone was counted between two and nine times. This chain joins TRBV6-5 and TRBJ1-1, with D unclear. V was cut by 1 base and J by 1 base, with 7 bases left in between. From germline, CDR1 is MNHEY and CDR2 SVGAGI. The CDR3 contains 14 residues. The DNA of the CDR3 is TGTGCCAGCAGTTACTGGACGGGGAACACTGAAGCTTTCTTT. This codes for CASSYWTGNTEAFF.

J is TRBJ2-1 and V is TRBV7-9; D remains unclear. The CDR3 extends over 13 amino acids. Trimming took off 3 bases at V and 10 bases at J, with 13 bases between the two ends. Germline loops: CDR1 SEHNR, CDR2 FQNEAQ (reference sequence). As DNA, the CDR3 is TGTGCCAGCAGCTTTCAACAGTCCCTAGAGCAGTTCTTC. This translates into CASSFQQSLEQFF.

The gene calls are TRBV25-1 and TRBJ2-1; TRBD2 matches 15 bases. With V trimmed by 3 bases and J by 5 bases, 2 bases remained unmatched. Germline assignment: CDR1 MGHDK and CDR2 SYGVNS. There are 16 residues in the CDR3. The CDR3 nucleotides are TGTGCCAGCAGTGACTGGACTAGCGGGAGGGACAATGAGCAGTTCTTC. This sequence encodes CASSDWTSGRDNEQFF. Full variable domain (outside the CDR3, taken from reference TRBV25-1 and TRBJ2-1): EADIYQTPRYLVIGTGKKITLECSQTMGHDKMYWYQQDPGMELHLIHYSYGVNSTEKGDLSSESTVSRIRTEHFPLTLESARPSHTSQYLCASSDWTSGRDNEQFFGPGTRLTVL.

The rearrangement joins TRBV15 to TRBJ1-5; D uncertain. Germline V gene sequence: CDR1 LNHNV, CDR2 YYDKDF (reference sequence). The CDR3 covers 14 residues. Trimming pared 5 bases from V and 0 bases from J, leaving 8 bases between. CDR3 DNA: TGTGCCACCAGCCCCGGGTTTAGCAATCAGCCCCAGCATTTT. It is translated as CATSPGFSNQPQHF.

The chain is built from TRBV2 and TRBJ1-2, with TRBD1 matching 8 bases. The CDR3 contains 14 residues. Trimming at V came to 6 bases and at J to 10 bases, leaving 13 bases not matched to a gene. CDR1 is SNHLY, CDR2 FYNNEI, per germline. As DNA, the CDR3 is TGTGCCAGCAGACCCGGACAGGGTGTAGATCCCTACACCTTC. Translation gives CASRPGQGVDPYTF.

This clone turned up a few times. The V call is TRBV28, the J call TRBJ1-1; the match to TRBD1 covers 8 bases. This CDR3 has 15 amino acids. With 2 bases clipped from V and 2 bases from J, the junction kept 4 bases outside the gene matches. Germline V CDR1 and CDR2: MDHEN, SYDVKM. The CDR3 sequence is CASSLGGTGNTEAFF. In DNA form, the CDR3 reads TGTGCCAGCAGTTTAGGTGGGACAGGCAACACTGAAGCTTTCTTT.

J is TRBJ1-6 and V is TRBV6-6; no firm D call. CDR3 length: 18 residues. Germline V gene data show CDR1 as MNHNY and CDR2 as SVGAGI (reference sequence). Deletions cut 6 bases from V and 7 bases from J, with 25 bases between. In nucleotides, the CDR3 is TGTGCCAGCAGCCGAACGACCGGCCCCGGGTCCGGGAATTCACCCCTCCACTTT. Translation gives CASSRTTGPGSGNSPLHF.

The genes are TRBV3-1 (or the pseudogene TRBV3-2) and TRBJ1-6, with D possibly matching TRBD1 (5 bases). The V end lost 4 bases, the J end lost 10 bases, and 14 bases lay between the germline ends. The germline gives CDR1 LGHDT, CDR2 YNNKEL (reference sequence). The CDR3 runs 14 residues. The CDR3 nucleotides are TGTGCCAGCAGCCGGGGGGGTAAAGACTCACCCCTCCACTTT. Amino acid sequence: CASSRGGKDSPLHF.

The CDR3 DNA is TGTGCCAGCAGTTTCTCAGGGGACGGCTACACCTTC. Translating gives CASSFSGDGYTF. V and J are TRBV12-3 or TRBV12-4 and TRBJ1-2; D may be TRBD1 (6 bases). V dropped 3 bases and J dropped 8 bases, with 10 bases sitting between them. The CDR3 runs 12 residues.

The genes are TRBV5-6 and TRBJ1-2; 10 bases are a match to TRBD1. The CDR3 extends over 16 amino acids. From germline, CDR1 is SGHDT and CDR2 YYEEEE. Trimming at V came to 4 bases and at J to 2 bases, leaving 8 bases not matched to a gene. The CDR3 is CASSILPGQGNYGYTF. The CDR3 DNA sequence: TGTGCCAGCAGCATTCTACCGGGACAGGGGAACTATGGCTACACCTTC.

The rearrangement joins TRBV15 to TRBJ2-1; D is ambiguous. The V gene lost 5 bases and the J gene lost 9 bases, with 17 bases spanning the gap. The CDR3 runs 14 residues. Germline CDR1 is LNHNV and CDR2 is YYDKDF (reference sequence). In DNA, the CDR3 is TGTGCCACCAGCGGATCCATCCTAGATCCTGAGCAGTTCTTC. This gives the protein CATSGSILDPEQFF.

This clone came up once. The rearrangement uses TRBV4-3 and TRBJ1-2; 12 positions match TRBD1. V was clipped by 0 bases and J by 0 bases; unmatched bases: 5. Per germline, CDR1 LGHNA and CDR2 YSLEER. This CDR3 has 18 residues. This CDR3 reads CASSQEWGQGASNYGYTF. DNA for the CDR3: TGCGCCAGCAGCCAAGAGTGGGGACAGGGGGCCTCTAACTATGGCTACACCTTC.

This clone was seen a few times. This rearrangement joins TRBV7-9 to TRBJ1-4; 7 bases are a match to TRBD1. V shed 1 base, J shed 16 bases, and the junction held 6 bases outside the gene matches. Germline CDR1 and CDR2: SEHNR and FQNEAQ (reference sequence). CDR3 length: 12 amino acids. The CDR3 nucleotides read TGTGCCAGCAGCTTAGGGGGGACAGAGAAGTTTTTT. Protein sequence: CASSLGGTEKFF.

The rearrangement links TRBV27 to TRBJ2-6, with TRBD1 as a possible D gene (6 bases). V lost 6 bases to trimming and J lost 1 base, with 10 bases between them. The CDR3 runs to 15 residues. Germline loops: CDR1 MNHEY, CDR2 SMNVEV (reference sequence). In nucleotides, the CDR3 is TGTGCCAGCAGACTAGGGGGATCTGGGGCCAACGTCCTGACTTTC. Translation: CASRLGGSGANVLTF.

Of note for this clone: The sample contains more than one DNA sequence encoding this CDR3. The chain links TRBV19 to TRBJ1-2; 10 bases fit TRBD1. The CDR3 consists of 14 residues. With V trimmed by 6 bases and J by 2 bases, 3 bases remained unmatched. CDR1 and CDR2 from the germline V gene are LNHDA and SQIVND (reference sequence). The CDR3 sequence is CASSPTGGNYGYTF. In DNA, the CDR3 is TGTGCCAGTAGCCCGACAGGGGGCAACTATGGCTACACCTTC.

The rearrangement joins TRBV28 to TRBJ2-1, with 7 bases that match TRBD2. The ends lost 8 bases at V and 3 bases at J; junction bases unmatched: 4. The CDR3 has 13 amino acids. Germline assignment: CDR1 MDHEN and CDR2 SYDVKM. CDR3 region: CASRGTIYNEQFF. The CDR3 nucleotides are TGTGCCAGCCGAGGGACTATCTACAATGAGCAGTTCTTC.